The 15 T cell receptor beta chains given below trace back to one sample, sequenced in a study of identical twins. Using its own MiXCR run on the 5' RACE reads, TCRdb lists one record per CDR3 protein. The table has hundreds of thousands of distinct CDR3 sequences, around 6% seen once; the top ten hold 1.5% to 2%. The sequenced sample was naive T cells sorted from blood. The receptor set was obtained from a man younger than 35 in good health.

This clonotype was counted between two and nine times. This chain uses TRBV30 with TRBJ1-5, with D hard to call. Per the germline V gene, CDR1 is GTSNPN and CDR2 is SVGIG (reference sequence). The germline V and J ends were trimmed by 2 bases and 0 bases, with 5 bases remaining between them. The CDR3 length is 13 residues. The CDR3: CAWSRNSNQPQHF. Written as DNA, the CDR3 is TGTGCCTGGAGTCGTAATAGCAATCAGCCCCAGCATTTT. Combining the CDR3 with reference TRBV30 and TRBJ1-5 gives the whole variable domain SQTIHQWPATLVQPVGSPLSLECTVEGTSNPNLYWYRQAAGRGLQLLFYSVGIGQISSEVPQNLSASRPQDRQFILSSKKLLLSDSGFYLCAWSRNSNQPQHFGDGTRLSIL.

The table lists this clonotype with many counts. The J gene is TRBJ2-1, the V gene TRBV5-4, with D hard to call. CDR1 and CDR2 from the germline V gene are SGHNT and YYREEE (reference sequence). The CDR3 extends over 14 amino acids. Trimming removed 0 bases from V and 7 bases from J, with 11 bases in between. CDR3 DNA: TGTGCCAGCAGCTTGGGCTACTCCGGGAATGAGCAGTTCTTC. Translated: CASSLGYSGNEQFF.

Ten or more counts support this clonotype. The V and J genes are TRBV6-8 and TRBJ2-7; 8 nucleotides agree with TRBD2. Germline loops: CDR1 MNHGY, CDR2 SAAAGT. Trimming cost V 6 bases and J 1 base; bases outside gene matches: 8. CDR3 length: 15 amino acids. DNA of the CDR3: TGTGCCAGCAGACGACGACTAGCGCGGTCCTACGAGCAGTACGTC. This gives the protein CASRRRLARSYEQYV.

V usage is TRBV10-1 and J usage is TRBJ2-7, with D unresolved. The CDR3 extends over 13 amino acids. Deletions cut 6 bases from V and 5 bases from J, with 14 bases between. Looked up from germline, CDR1 is WNHNN and CDR2 is SYGVQD (reference sequence). CDR3 region: CASRFFRVHEQYF. The CDR3, as DNA: TGCGCCAGCAGGTTTTTTAGGGTCCACGAGCAGTACTTC.

This chain links TRBV6-2 or TRBV6-3 with TRBJ1-1; 7 bases agree with TRBD1. The germline V gene encodes CDR1 MNHEY and CDR2 SVGEGT. This CDR3 region has 14 residues. The V and J ends lost 10 bases and 5 bases, in that order; junction bases with no gene match: 13. The CDR3 is CAIRGNRGGTEAFF. The CDR3 nucleotides read TGTGCCATCCGGGGAAACAGGGGTGGAACTGAAGCTTTCTTT.

This clonotype has a count of ten or more. The chain couples TRBV12-3 or TRBV12-4 to TRBJ1-3; unclear D gene. The CDR3 is 14 residues long. Between the trimmed V and J ends, which lost 0 bases and 7 bases, there was a span of 10 bases. The CDR3 here is CASSLAPAGNTIYF. In DNA form, the CDR3 reads TGTGCCAGCAGTTTAGCTCCCGCCGGGAACACCATATATTTT.

The rearrangement uses TRBV11-2 and TRBJ1-5; no firm D call. Trimming pared 1 base from V and 4 bases from J, leaving 11 bases between. The CDR3 extends over 15 amino acids. The germline gives CDR1 SGHAT, CDR2 FQNNGV. CDR3 protein: CASSLGATGNQPQHF. Written as DNA, the CDR3 is TGTGCCAGCAGCTTAGGAGCCACGGGGAATCAGCCCCAGCATTTT.

This clonotype came up a few times. V is TRBV12-3 or TRBV12-4 and J is TRBJ1-4, with D perhaps TRBD1 (6 bases). V was shortened by 6 bases and J by 7 bases, with 15 bases between the two germline ends. The CDR3 has 14 amino acids. This CDR3 is CASSPRGRGEKLFF. CDR3 DNA: TGTGCCAGCAGCCCCAGGGGCCGGGGTGAAAAACTGTTTTTT.

This clonotype was seen many times. The rearrangement joins TRBV12-3 or TRBV12-4 to TRBJ1-1; weak D call: TRBD1 (5 bases). Trimming removed 7 bases from V and 4 bases from J, with 13 bases in between. This CDR3 spans 13 amino acids. The CDR3 coding sequence is TGTGCCAGCACCCCGGCCGGGGGCACTGAAGCTTTCTTT. Its protein is CASTPAGGTEAFF.

This clonotype has a handful of counts. The chain links TRBV5-5 to TRBJ2-1, with 9 bases fitting TRBD2. Trimming removed 0 bases from V and 10 bases from J; junction bases left unmatched: 11. This CDR3 is built from 16 residues. The germline CDR1 and CDR2 sequences are SGHKS and YYEKEE (reference sequence). CDR3: CASSLVIAGALEEQFF. The DNA of the CDR3 is TGTGCCAGCAGCTTGGTGATAGCGGGAGCCTTGGAAGAGCAGTTCTTC.

Concerning this clonotype itself: Germline is not matched at one junction end, which may reflect a read error. V usage is TRBV24-1 and J usage is TRBJ2-1, with 8 bases that match TRBD2. Germline loops: CDR1 KGHDR, CDR2 SFDVKD. The CDR3 sequence is 16 residues long. The CDR3 is CATSDLSSGSFVEQLF. The CDR3 nucleotides are TGTGCCACCAGTGATTTGTCGAGCGGGAGTTTTGTTGAGCAGCTCTTC.

V usage is TRBV11-1 and J usage is TRBJ2-5; possible D gene TRBD2, 5 bases. The V gene's germline CDR1 is SGHAT and CDR2 FQDESV (reference sequence). The CDR3 is 18 amino acids. V was clipped by 2 bases and J by 1 base, with 20 bases between them. Here the CDR3 reads CASSLIARSGIGQETQYF. As DNA, the CDR3 is TGTGCCAGCAGCTTAATAGCTCGGTCGGGAATCGGCCAAGAGACCCAGTACTTC. Full variable domain (outside the CDR3, taken from reference TRBV11-1 and TRBJ2-5): EAEVAQSPRYKITEKSQAVAFWCDPISGHATLYWYRQILGQGPELLVQFQDESVVDDSQLPKDRFSAERLKGVDSTLKIQPAELGDSAMYLCASSLIARSGIGQETQYFGPGTRLLVL.

This clonotype was counted between two and nine times. The V and J genes are TRBV12-3 or TRBV12-4 and TRBJ2-7; D ambiguous. V was shortened by 4 bases and J by 2 bases, with 12 bases between the two germline ends. CDR3 length equals 14 residues. CDR3 residues: CASSSDEITYEQYF. CDR3 DNA: TGTGCCAGCAGTTCGGACGAAATCACCTACGAGCAGTACTTC.

This clonotype was seen a few times. V is TRBV7-9 and J is TRBJ2-7, with D perhaps matching TRBD1 (5 bases). Trimming took off 5 bases at V and 0 bases at J, with 11 bases between the two ends. Germline values: CDR1 SEHNR, CDR2 FQNEAQ (reference sequence). The CDR3 covers 14 residues. CDR3 nucleotide sequence: TGTGCCAGCAGCGGTAGACAGAGCTCCTACGAGCAGTACTTC. Translation gives CASSGRQSSYEQYF.

The J gene is TRBJ2-5, the V gene TRBV5-1; 10 nucleotides agree with TRBD1. Germline V gives CDR1 SGHRS, CDR2 YFSETQ. The junction had 8 bases not matched to a gene; V was cut back by 0 bases and J by 3 bases. The length of the CDR3 is 17 residues. For the CDR3, the DNA is TGCGCCAGCAGCTTGGGATCCGGGACAGGGGCAGAAGAGACCCAGTACTTC. Amino acids: CASSLGSGTGAEETQYF. Looking up the rest from reference TRBV5-1 and TRBJ2-5 gives the full variable domain: KAGVTQTPRYLIKTRGQQVTLSCSPISGHRSVSWYQQTPGQGLQFLFEYFSETQRNKGNFPGRFSGRQFSNSRSEMNVSTLELGDSALYLCASSLGSGTGAEETQYFGPGTRLLVL.